This is a list of T cell receptor beta chains from one sample in a study of TIL therapy for anti-PD-1-resistant metastatic lung cancer. Sequencing used immunoSEQ multiplex PCR; TCRdb keeps in-frame clones, though not all of them. The table records some 45,000 clones, 70% to 90% of them present only once. Sample: blood, taken at baseline. The receptors were gathered from a person aged 25 to 79 with non-small cell lung cancer. The CDR3 runs from the conserved cysteine through the conserved F or W. The D gene is left open where the match is weak. Some rows mark clone size as missing; the rest say once, few, many or name a class of expanded clone.

NA	TRBJ2-3	TRBV19	NA	TGTGCCAGTAGACCCCCGGGCCTCAAGGGAGATACGCAGTATTTT	CASRPPGLKGDTQYF
TRBD2	TRBJ2-5	TRBV4-1	once	TGCGCCAGCAGCCAAGCCCCCCCGAGACTAGCGGGAGGGCCGCAAGAGACCCAGTACTTC	CASSQAPPRLAGGPQETQYF
TRBD2	TRBJ2-1	TRBV11-2	NA	TGTGCCAGCAGCTGGGGACTAGCGTACTCCTACAATGAGCAGTTCTTC	CASSWGLAYSYNEQFF
NA	TRBJ1-6	TRBV15	NA	TGTGCCACCACGAAGCGGGGCGGGAGAAGCTCCTATAATTCACCCCTCCACTTT	CATTKRGGRSSYNSPLHF
NA	TRBJ2-7	TRBV6-5	NA	TGTGCCTCCAGTAGGGACACTCCCTACGAGCAGTACTTC	CASSRDTPYEQYF
TRBD2	TRBJ2-1	TRBV9	NA	TGTGCCAGCAGCCCACGCGCTCTAGCGGGGGCCCTAAGGAGCTCCTACAATGAGCAGTTCTTC	CASSPRALAGALRSSYNEQFF
TRBD2	TRBJ2-1	TRBV19	few	TGTGCCAGTAGCAGTAGCGGGCAGGGATACAATGAGCAGTTCTTC	CASSSSGQGYNEQFF
TRBD2	TRBJ2-3	TRBV5-4	NA	TGTGCCAGCAGCACGGAACTAGCGGGGGTGGATACGCAGTATTTT	CASSTELAGVDTQYF
TRBD2	TRBJ2-1	TRBV27	few	TGTGCCAGCAGTTTGAGTAGCGGGGCCAATGAGCAGTTCTTC	CASSLSSGANEQFF
TRBD2	TRBJ2-7	TRBV5-1	few	TGCGCCAGCAGCTTGCATTGGGGACTAGCGGGAGGACGTGTCTACGAGCAGTACTTC	CASSLHWGLAGGRVYEQYF
NA	TRBJ1-5	TRBV6-2/TRBV6-3	few	TGTGCCAGCAGTTACTCGTCAGGGGTAGTGTTTCAGCCCCAGCATTTT	CASSYSSGVVFQPQHF
TRBD2	TRBJ2-3	TRBV2	few	TGTGCCAGCAGACCTAGCGGTGCTAGCACAGATACGCAGTATTTT	CASRPSGASTDTQYF
NA	TRBJ2-3	TRBV4-3	NA	TGCGCCAGCAGCCAAGATAGCCGGGGTCCCGCCCGGGATACGCAGTATTTT	CASSQDSRGPARDTQYF
NA	TRBJ2-7	TRBV29-1	NA	TGCAGCGCACTCCAGACAGGCGTATTCTCCTACGAGCAGTACTTC	CSALQTGVFSYEQYF
NA	TRBJ2-6	TRBV10-3	NA	TGTGCCATCAGTGAGGGTAGGGCGTCCGGGGCCAACGTCCTGACTTTC	CAISEGRASGANVLTF
NA	TRBJ1-2	TRBV5-1	NA	TGCGCCAGCAGCTTGTCAGGGAACTATGGCTACACCTTC	CASSLSGNYGYTF
NA	TRBJ2-5	TRBV6-5	NA	TGTGCCAGCAAATTGGGTGAGACCCAGTACTTC	CASKLGETQYF
TRBD2	TRBJ2-5	TRBV9	NA	TGTGCCAGCAGCGCGGGACTAGCGATTGAGGAGACCCAGTACTTC	CASSAGLAIEETQYF
NA	TRBJ2-7	TRBV3-1/TRBV3-2	medium-sized	TGTGCCAGCAGCCAAGGTTGCCCAACACTCCCGTCCTACGAGCAGTACTTC	CASSQGCPTLPSYEQYF
NA	TRBJ1-1	TRBV28	NA	TGTGCCAGCACCTTTGGGGGGGGCAGGTGGAACACTGAAGCTTTCTTT	CASTFGGGRWNTEAFF
NA	TRBJ2-4	TRBV11-3	NA	TGTGCCAGCAGCTTGGGGACAAGGAACATTCAGTACTTC	CASSLGTRNIQYF
TRBD1	TRBJ1-3	TRBV19	once	TGTGCCAGTAGTACCGGACAGGGAGAAAACACCATATATTTT	CASSTGQGENTIYF
NA	TRBJ2-7	TRBV4-3	NA	TGCGCCAGCAGCCAAGAAGAGGGGGGAATCACCTACGAGCAGTACTTC	CASSQEEGGITYEQYF
NA	TRBJ1-1	TRBV28	NA	TGTGCCAGCAGTTTAGACGGGACGGTGGCGACTGAAGCTTTCTTT	CASSLDGTVATEAFF
TRBD1	TRBJ2-2	TRBV7-9	NA	TGTGCCAGCAGAGGACAGGGGAACACCGGGGAGCTGTTTTTT	CASRGQGNTGELFF
NA	TRBJ2-7	TRBV12-3/TRBV12-4	NA	TGTGCCAGCAGTGGGACTTCCGCCTACGAGCAGTACTTC	CASSGTSAYEQYF
NA	TRBJ2-1	TRBV19	NA	TGTGCCAGTAGTATAGATCTAGACCCCAATGAGCAGTTCTTC	CASSIDLDPNEQFF
TRBD2	TRBJ2-3	TRBV11-3	NA	TGTGCCAGCAGCCCCGGGAGGGGAGGGACAGATACGCAGTATTTT	CASSPGRGGTDTQYF
NA	TRBJ2-5	TRBV18	NA	TGTGCCAGCTCGCCAACGAGGAACGGATTCCAAGAGACCCAGTACTTC	CASSPTRNGFQETQYF
NA	TRBJ2-1	TRBV7-9	NA	TGTGCCAGCAGCTTAGGAGCGGACAATGAGCAGTTCTTC	CASSLGADNEQFF
TRBD1	TRBJ2-3	TRBV12-3/TRBV12-4	NA	TGTGCCACCGACAGGGGGCGCGCAGATACGCAGTATTTT	CATDRGRADTQYF
NA	TRBJ1-1	TRBV28	NA	TGTGCCAGCAGTTTACCAGGGATGAACACTGAAGCTTTCTTT	CASSLPGMNTEAFF
TRBD2	TRBJ2-7	TRBV18	NA	TGTGCCAGCTCACCCGGACTAGCGGGGGGCTCCTACGAGCAGTACTTC	CASSPGLAGGSYEQYF
NA	TRBJ2-7	TRBV7-2	NA	TGTGCCAGCAGCCCGGGGATGGGGGTTTACTACGAGCAGTACTTC	CASSPGMGVYYEQYF
TRBD1	TRBJ1-2	TRBV6-5	NA	TGTGCCAGCACTAAGACAGGGAGTGGCTACACCTTC	CASTKTGSGYTF
TRBD2	TRBJ2-3	TRBV11-2	NA	TGTGCCAGCAGCCCCCTAGCGGGGGAATTGACAGATACGCAGTATTTT	CASSPLAGELTDTQYF
NA	TRBJ1-4	TRBV28	NA	TGTGCCAGCACTAGCGCAGGGCCCGGGGAAAAACTGTTTTTT	CASTSAGPGEKLFF
NA	TRBJ2-7	TRBV29-1	NA	TGCAGCGTTGCTTTGGGGCCGGACTCCTACGAGCAGTACTTC	CSVALGPDSYEQYF
NA	TRBJ2-7	TRBV7-8	once	TGTGCCAGCAGCCCCTGGCGAGGGGGAGGGTCCGGCGAGCAGTACTTC	CASSPWRGGGSGEQYF
NA	TRBJ2-1	TRBV15	NA	TGTGCCACCAGTACCCACCCTCGAAGGTTGTCCTACAATGAGCAGTTCTTC	CATSTHPRRLSYNEQFF
TRBD1	TRBJ2-3	TRBV28	NA	TGTGCCAGCAGTTATGGGACAGGGGACCTCACAGATACGCAGTATTTT	CASSYGTGDLTDTQYF